This TCR beta chain was captured by sequencing in a study of T cells in Graves' hyperthyroidism and ophthalmopathy. Study-wide context: Peripheral blood was secured at the point of initial diagnosis, before any treatment. General study findings and limits: Ophthalmopathy cases were set apart from stable hyperthyroidism by a 13 V-J model. For ophthalmopathy, model prediction preceded onset by a median 6.5 months.

CDR1 DFQATT and CDR2 SNEGSKA come from the germline V gene (reference sequence). This CDR3 comprises 12 residues. V gave up 3 bases and J gave up 7 bases, with 10 bases separating them. In the case of this clonotype: The antigen is not known.

RNA transcripts were the template for amplifying TCR beta CDR3 regions. Primed by the HTBI set, a first-round RT-PCR was run on the TCR CDR3. From the multiplex PCR reads, TCRdb called clonotypes with MiXCR, one entry per CDR3 protein. The sample has about 580,000 distinct CDR3 sequences, approximately 13% seen once. Thyroid ultrasound and orbital computed tomography, with clinical symptoms and serum thyroxine and TRAb, informed diagnoses. The sequence came from a woman aged 25 to 39 with Graves' hyperthyroidism that later progressed to Graves' ophthalmopathy. Material: blood. The chain couples TRBV20-1 to TRBJ1-5, with a weak D call TRBD1 (5 bases). DNA of the CDR3: TGCAGTGCTAGGACAGAGGGCCAGCCCCAGCATTTT. Its protein is CSARTEGQPQHF.